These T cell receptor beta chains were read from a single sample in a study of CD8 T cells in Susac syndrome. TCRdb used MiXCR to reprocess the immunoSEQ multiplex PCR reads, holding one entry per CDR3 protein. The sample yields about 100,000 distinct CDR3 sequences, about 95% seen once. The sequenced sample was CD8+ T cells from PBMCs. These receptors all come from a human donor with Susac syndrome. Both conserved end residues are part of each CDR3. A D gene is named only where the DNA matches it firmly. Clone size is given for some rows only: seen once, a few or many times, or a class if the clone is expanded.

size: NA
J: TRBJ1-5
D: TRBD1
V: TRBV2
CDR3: CASSADRGNQPQHF
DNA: TGTGCCAGCAGCGCAGACAGGGGAAATCAGCCCCAGCATTTT

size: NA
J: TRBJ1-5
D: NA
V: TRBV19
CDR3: CASSIPFPNQPQHF
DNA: TGTGCCAGTAGTATCCCTTTCCCCAATCAGCCCCAGCATTTT

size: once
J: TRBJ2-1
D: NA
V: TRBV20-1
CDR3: CSAPPQGRNEQFF
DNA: TGCAGTGCTCCCCCCCAGGGGCGGAATGAGCAGTTCTTC

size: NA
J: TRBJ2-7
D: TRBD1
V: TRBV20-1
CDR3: CSAAPGQDYEQYF
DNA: TGCAGTGCTGCACCGGGACAGGATTACGAGCAGTACTTC

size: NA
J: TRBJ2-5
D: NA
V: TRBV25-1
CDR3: CASSELQETQYF
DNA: TGTGCCAGCAGTGAGCTTCAGGAGACCCAGTACTTC

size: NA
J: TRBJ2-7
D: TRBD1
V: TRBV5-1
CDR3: CASSFSGGYEQYF
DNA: TGCGCCAGCAGCTTTTCAGGGGGCTACGAGCAGTACTTC

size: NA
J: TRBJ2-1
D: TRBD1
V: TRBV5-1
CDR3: CASSLVTGGYNEQFF
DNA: TGCGCCAGCAGCTTGGTGACAGGGGGTTACAATGAGCAGTTCTTC

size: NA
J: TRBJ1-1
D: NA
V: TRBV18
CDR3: CASSPVSRNTEAFF
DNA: TGTGCCAGCTCACCGGTCAGCCGGAACACTGAAGCTTTCTTT

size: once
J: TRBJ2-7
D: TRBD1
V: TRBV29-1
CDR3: CSGGPGQGETYEQYF
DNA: TGCAGCGGGGGGCCGGGACAGGGGGAAACCTACGAGCAGTACTTC

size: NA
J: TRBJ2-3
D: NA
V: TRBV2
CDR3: CASSEDSSTDTQYF
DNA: TGTGCCAGCAGTGAGGACTCGAGCACAGATACGCAGTATTTT

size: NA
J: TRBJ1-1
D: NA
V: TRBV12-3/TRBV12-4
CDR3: CASSPTSVDTEAFF
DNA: TGTGCCAGCAGTCCAACATCCGTCGACACTGAAGCTTTCTTT

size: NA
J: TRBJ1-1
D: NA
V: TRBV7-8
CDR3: CASSPDRDEAFF
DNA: TGTGCCAGCAGCCCCGATCGGGATGAAGCTTTCTTT

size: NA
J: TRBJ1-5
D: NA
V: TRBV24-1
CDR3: CAARSGNNQPQHF
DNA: TGTGCCGCCCGCTCAGGGAACAATCAGCCCCAGCATTTT

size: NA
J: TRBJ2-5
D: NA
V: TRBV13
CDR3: CASSPAQGSETQYF
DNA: TGTGCCAGCAGCCCGGCCCAGGGATCGGAGACCCAGTACTTC

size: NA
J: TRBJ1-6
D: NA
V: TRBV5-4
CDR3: CASSLDRNNSPLHF
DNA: TGTGCCAGCAGCTTGGACAGAAATAATTCACCCCTCCACTTT

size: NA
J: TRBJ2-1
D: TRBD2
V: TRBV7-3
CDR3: CASSPASGSYNEQFF
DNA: TGTGCCAGCAGCCCGGCTAGCGGGAGCTACAATGAGCAGTTCTTC

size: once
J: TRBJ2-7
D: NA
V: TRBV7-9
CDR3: CASSVDGSYEQYF
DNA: TGTGCCAGCAGCGTGGACGGGTCCTACGAGCAGTACTTC

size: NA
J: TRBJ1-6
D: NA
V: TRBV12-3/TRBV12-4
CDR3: CASRPGVFYNSPLHF
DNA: TGTGCCAGCAGGCCAGGGGTTTTCTATAATTCACCCCTCCACTTT

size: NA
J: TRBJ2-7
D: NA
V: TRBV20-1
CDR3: CSARDVLRLEAYEQYF
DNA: TGCAGTGCTAGAGATGTTCTTAGACTAGAGGCCTACGAGCAGTACTTC

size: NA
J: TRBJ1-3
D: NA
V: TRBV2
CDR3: CASTPRGGESGNTIYF
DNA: TGTGCCAGCACTCCCCGCGGGGGGGAATCTGGAAACACCATATATTTT

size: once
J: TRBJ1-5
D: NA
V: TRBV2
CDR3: CASRILNQPQHF
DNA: TGTGCCAGCAGGATCCTTAATCAGCCCCAGCATTTT

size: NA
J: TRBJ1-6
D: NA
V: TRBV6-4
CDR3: CASSEAGGNSPLHF
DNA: TGTGCCAGCAGTGAAGCGGGCGGAAATTCACCCCTCCACTTT

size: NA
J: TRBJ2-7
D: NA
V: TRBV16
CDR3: CASSQSEGPEQYF
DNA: TGTGCCAGCAGCCAATCGGAGGGTCCAGAGCAGTACTTC

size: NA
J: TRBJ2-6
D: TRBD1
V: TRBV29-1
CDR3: CSVQGDSGANVLTF
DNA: TGCAGCGTCCAGGGGGACTCTGGGGCCAACGTCCTGACTTTC